Each of the 23 T cell receptor beta chains below was sequenced from the same sample in a study of blood T cell repertoires in COVID-19. Data came from immunoSEQ multiplex PCR; TCRdb stores just in-frame clones and leaves some out. This sample yields some 270,000 clones, of which roughly 85% are seen a single time; 8.5% to 9.5% belongs to the top ten. The sequencing input was PBMCs or T cells enriched from blood (not recorded which). These receptors all come from a woman in her fifties or sixties with acute COVID-19.

This clone was seen only a few times. The V gene is TRBV10-3, the J gene TRBJ1-2, with 8 positions matching TRBD1. Germline CDR1 is ENHRY and CDR2 is SYGVKD. CDR3 length: 14 residues. V lost 3 bases and J lost 3; bases outside the gene matches: 3. The CDR3 bases are TGTGCCATCAGTGAAATGGGACAGGACTATGGCTACACCTTC. Its protein product is CAISEMGQDYGYTF.

J is TRBJ2-1 and V is TRBV30, with 11 bases fitting TRBD2. Germline-derived CDR1 and CDR2 are GTSNPN and SVGIG (reference sequence). This CDR3 spans 15 amino acids. The V gene end was trimmed by 3 bases and the J gene end by 3 bases; junction bases not matched to a gene: 4. The CDR3 DNA is TGTGCCTGGAGACAGGGGACTAGCGGCTACAATGAGCAGTTCTTC. Translation gives CAWRQGTSGYNEQFF.

V and J are TRBV19 and TRBJ2-3; possible D gene TRBD1, 6 bases. The CDR3 has 13 residues. Trimming shortened V by 8 bases and J by 6 bases, and 15 bases separated the two germline ends. Germline CDR1 and CDR2: LNHDA and SQIVND (reference sequence). The CDR3, as DNA: TGTGCCAGTGTCTCGCGTCAGGGGGATACGCAGTATTTT. Translation: CASVSRQGDTQYF.

The chain links TRBV4-3 to TRBJ2-1; 7 bases are shared with TRBD2. In germline, CDR1 is LGHNA, CDR2 YSLEER. V trimming: 3 bases; J trimming: 4 bases; junction bases outside the gene matches: 15. The CDR3 has 18 amino acids. CDR3 loop: CASSHGVGAGSGYNEQFF. CDR3 coding DNA: TGCGCCAGCAGCCACGGGGTTGGAGCGGGGAGTGGATACAATGAGCAGTTCTTC.

The chain combines TRBV9 with TRBJ2-5, with D perhaps matching TRBD1 (6 bases). Trimming took off 0 bases at V and 5 bases at J, with 14 bases between the two ends. CDR1 and CDR2 from the germline V gene are SGDLS and YYNGEE. This CDR3 contains 15 residues. CDR3 region: CASSVGGQPGETQYF. The CDR3 coding sequence is TGTGCCAGCAGCGTAGGGGGGCAGCCCGGGGAGACCCAGTACTTC.

V is TRBV18 and J is TRBJ1-6; 10 nucleotides agree with TRBD1. Germline lookup yields CDR1 KGHSH and CDR2 LQKENI. The length of the CDR3 is 16 residues. V shed 4 bases and J 6 bases; nucleotides not matched to a gene: 6. The CDR3 bases are TGTGCCAGCTCACAATCAGACAGGGGGCCTAATTCACCCCTCCACTTT. This codes for CASSQSDRGPNSPLHF.

The rearrangement links TRBV18 to TRBJ2-1, with 10 nucleotides matching TRBD2. The CDR3 has 16 amino acids. The trim removed 2 bases at V and 7 bases at J, leaving 8 bases unmatched. Germline lookup yields CDR1 KGHSH and CDR2 LQKENI. CDR3: CASSPRPAGGRNEQFF. The CDR3 coding sequence is TGTGCCAGCTCACCAAGGCCAGCGGGGGGGCGTAATGAGCAGTTCTTC.

Only one count was recorded for this clone. The gene calls are TRBV4-1 and TRBJ2-1; 8 bases agree with TRBD1. The CDR3 sequence is 15 residues long. The trim removed 1 base at V and 5 bases at J, leaving 4 bases unmatched. CDR1 is MGHRA and CDR2 is YSYEKL in the germline V gene. The CDR3, as DNA: TGCGCCAGCAGCCAAGTCCACAGGGGGAACAATGAGCAGTTCTTC. Translating gives CASSQVHRGNNEQFF.

This clone was counted between two and nine times. The chain has TRBV2 and TRBJ1-6; D is unresolved. The length of the CDR3 is 15 residues. Germline V gene lookup returns CDR1 SNHLY and CDR2 FYNNEI. V shed 5 bases and J shed 5 bases, with 13 bases lying between them. The CDR3, as DNA: TGTGCCAGCAGTCCCCCCCACTCGAATAATTCACCCCTCCACTTT. Residues: CASSPPHSNNSPLHF.

This chain uses TRBV29-1 with TRBJ2-1; D is unresolved. The CDR3 is 16 amino acids. V was shortened by 0 bases and J by 0 bases, with 12 bases between the two germline ends. CDR1 and CDR2 (germline): SQVTM, ANQGSEA. The CDR3 is CSVEDLRPSSYNEQFF. The CDR3 bases are TGCAGCGTTGAAGATCTTCGACCTAGCTCCTACAATGAGCAGTTCTTC.

V is TRBV6-5 and J is TRBJ1-5; maybe TRBD1 (6 bases). The CDR3 contains 14 residues. Germline-derived CDR1 and CDR2 are MNHEY and SVGAGI. Trimming left V 8 bases short and J 0 bases short, with 11 bases between. The CDR3 is CASRQENSNQPQHF. DNA for the CDR3: TGTGCCAGCCGACAGGAGAATAGCAATCAGCCCCAGCATTTT.

V and J are TRBV11-2 and TRBJ1-4; D uncertain. V was trimmed by 5 bases and J by 4 bases, leaving 23 bases between them. From germline, CDR1 is SGHAT and CDR2 FQNNGV. This CDR3 contains 18 residues. CDR3 sequence reads: CASSPPGLGRRSNEKLFF. DNA of the CDR3: TGTGCCAGCAGCCCCCCCGGACTTGGTAGGCGGAGTAATGAAAAACTGTTTTTT. The full variable domain, rest sourced from reference TRBV11-2 and TRBJ1-4, is EAGVAQSPRYKIIEKRQSVAFWCNPISGHATLYWYQQILGQGPKLLIQFQNNGVVDDSQLPKDRFSAERLKGVDSTLKIQPAKLEDSAVYLCASSPPGLGRRSNEKLFFGSGTQLSVL.

The chain links TRBV28 to TRBJ2-3, with D unclear. This CDR3 spans 14 amino acids. In germline, CDR1 is MDHEN, CDR2 SYDVKM. With 3 bases removed from V and 2 bases from J, the gap between germline ends came to 9 bases. CDR3 nucleotide sequence: TGTGCCAGCAGTTTTCCCCCCCTCACAGATACGCAGTATTTT. It encodes CASSFPPLTDTQYF.

The chain uses TRBV6-2 or TRBV6-3 and TRBJ1-5; the D is unclear. V was trimmed by 5 bases and J by 7 bases, leaving 9 bases between them. Germline V lookup: CDR1 MNHEY, CDR2 SVGEGT. The CDR3 totals 12 residues. DNA of the CDR3: TGTGCCAGCAGTCTAAGGAGACAGCCCCAGCATTTT. Its protein is CASSLRRQPQHF.

The chain is built from TRBV9 and TRBJ2-5, with 7 bases that match TRBD2. Germline V gene lookup returns CDR1 SGDLS and CDR2 YYNGEE. V lost 4 bases, J lost 1 base, and 10 bases stayed unmatched. This CDR3 is 16 amino acids long. CDR3 sequence reads: CASSLLWGGAQETQYF. The CDR3 bases are TGTGCCAGCAGCCTTTTATGGGGAGGGGCCCAAGAGACCCAGTACTTC.

This clone was seen only a few times. CDR3 amino acids: CASSRTSTGLSNQPQHF. Written as DNA, the CDR3 is TGTGCCAGCAGTCGGACGTCGACAGGGCTGAGCAATCAGCCCCAGCATTTT. V gene TRBV6-6 combines with J gene TRBJ1-5; TRBD1 aligns across 7 bases. CDR3 length equals 17 residues. Trimming cost V 5 bases and J 1 base; bases outside gene matches: 11. CDR1 and CDR2 from the germline V gene are MNHNY and SVGAGI (reference sequence).

The chain recombines TRBV7-9 with TRBJ1-2; D not certain. Trimming left V 0 bases short and J 3 bases short, with 11 bases between. Germline CDR1 SEHNR, CDR2 FQNEAQ (reference sequence). The CDR3 sequence is 15 residues long. CDR3 DNA sequence: TGTGCCAGCAGCTTAGCGGGCAGTGAGTACTATGGCTACACCTTC. It encodes CASSLAGSEYYGYTF.

The gene calls are TRBV7-9 and TRBJ1-1; the D is unclear. CDR1 and CDR2 from the germline V gene are SEHNR and FQNEAQ (reference sequence). This CDR3 has 15 residues. Trimming stripped 5 bases from V and 0 bases from J, with 13 bases between. This chain's CDR3 is CASSPRGDLNTEAFF. CDR3 bases: TGTGCCAGCAGCCCTCGAGGAGACTTGAACACTGAAGCTTTCTTT.

This clone was counted a few times. The V and J genes are TRBV7-2 and TRBJ1-1; D gene ambiguous. Germline CDR1 and CDR2: SGHTA and FQGNSA. Trimming took off 5 bases at V and 4 bases at J, with 11 bases between the two ends. The CDR3 has 13 amino acids. This chain's CDR3 is CASSKTEGTEAFF. DNA for the CDR3: TGTGCCAGCAGCAAAACGGAGGGCACTGAAGCTTTCTTT.

The rearrangement uses TRBV24-1 and TRBJ2-2; D gene unclear. V gave up 4 bases and J gave up 7 bases, with 6 bases separating them. Per germline, CDR1 KGHDR and CDR2 SFDVKD. This CDR3 comprises 12 residues. The CDR3 DNA follows: TGTGCCACCAGTGAAAACTTCGGGGAGCTGTTTTTT. Translation: CATSENFGELFF.

This clone was detected a few times. The V call is TRBV21-1, the J call TRBJ1-2. TRBV21-1 counts as a pseudogene. This CDR3 is 14 amino acids long. In nucleotides, the CDR3 is TGTGCCAGCAGCAAAGTTTCCTTTCCCTATGGCTACACCTTC. This sequence encodes CASSKVSFPYGYTF.

The gene calls are TRBV27 and TRBJ1-5; possibly TRBD1 for D (6 bases). V lost 2 bases, J lost 1 base, and 9 bases lay in between. The germline V gene has CDR1 MNHEY and CDR2 SMNVEV (reference sequence). The CDR3 length is 15 residues. The CDR3 region has the DNA TGTGCCAGCAGTTTAGACCAGGGGAGCAATCAGCCCCAGCATTTT. Translated: CASSLDQGSNQPQHF.

V and J are TRBV19 and TRBJ1-4; the D is unclear. Germline values: CDR1 LNHDA, CDR2 SQIVND (reference sequence). The CDR3 is 16 residues long. V was shortened by 6 bases and J by 4 bases, with 18 bases between the two germline ends. The CDR3 DNA follows: TGTGCCAGTAGCCCCGGGATGGGGATCAATAATGAAAAACTGTTTTTT. It translates to CASSPGMGINNEKLFF. Complete variable domain (other parts from reference TRBV19 and TRBJ1-4): DGGITQSPKYLFRKEGQNVTLSCEQNLNHDAMYWYRQDPGQGLRLIYYSQIVNDFQKGDIAEGYSVSREKKESFPLTVTSAQKNPTAFYLCASSPGMGINNEKLFFGSGTQLSVL.